These 4 T cell receptor beta chains were all obtained from the same sample, sequenced in a study of PD-1 blockade in classical Hodgkin lymphoma. The method was immunoSEQ multiplex PCR; TCRdb's version includes in-frame clones alone and lacks a portion of them. Of fewer than 45,000 clones listed, approximately 90% were seen once; the top ten hold 4.5% to 6.5%. Each patient relapsed following autologous stem cell transplantation, and prior brentuximab vedotin exposure differed. The material sequenced was peripheral blood mononuclear cells (PBMCs), taken before the second cycle of nivolumab. The receptor set was obtained from a human donor with classical Hodgkin lymphoma.

This clone was detected only once. This chain links TRBV10-3 with TRBJ2-1; 7 bases are shared with TRBD1. The CDR3 extends over 14 amino acids. In germline, CDR1 is ENHRY, CDR2 SYGVKD. Trimming cost V 6 bases and J 4 bases; bases outside gene matches: 6. The CDR3 nucleotides are TGTGCCATCAGGGGGGACAGCCAATACAATGAGCAGTTCTTC. The encoded protein is CAIRGDSQYNEQFF.

Here the CDR3 DNA reads TGTGCCAGCAGGATCACAGGGTCTGGGGCCAACGTCCTGACTTTC. Protein product: CASRITGSGANVLTF. V is TRBV5-8 and J is TRBJ2-6, with D possibly TRBD1 on 6 matching bases. CDR3 length: 15 residues. Germline values: CDR1 SGHTS, CDR2 YDEGEE. V lost 5 bases and J lost 1, with 10 bases in between.

The V gene is TRBV4-1, the J gene TRBJ1-5; D uncertain. The V gene's germline CDR1 is MGHRA and CDR2 YSYEKL. V was trimmed by 0 bases and J by 6 bases, leaving 12 bases between them. CDR3 length: 15 amino acids. The CDR3 nucleotides read TGCGCCAGCAGCCAAGAAATAGGGAAGTTTCAGCCCCAGCATTTT. Its protein is CASSQEIGKFQPQHF.

The genes are TRBV27 and TRBJ2-2; TRBD2 matches 10 bases. The V gene end was trimmed by 5 bases and the J gene end by 3 bases; junction bases not matched to a gene: 9. Germline V CDR1 and CDR2: MNHEY, SMNVEV (reference sequence). The CDR3 has 17 amino acids. The DNA for the CDR3 is TGTGCCAGCAGTCTAGGGGTAGCGGGAGGCTACACCGGGGAGCTGTTTTTT. Protein: CASSLGVAGGYTGELFF.